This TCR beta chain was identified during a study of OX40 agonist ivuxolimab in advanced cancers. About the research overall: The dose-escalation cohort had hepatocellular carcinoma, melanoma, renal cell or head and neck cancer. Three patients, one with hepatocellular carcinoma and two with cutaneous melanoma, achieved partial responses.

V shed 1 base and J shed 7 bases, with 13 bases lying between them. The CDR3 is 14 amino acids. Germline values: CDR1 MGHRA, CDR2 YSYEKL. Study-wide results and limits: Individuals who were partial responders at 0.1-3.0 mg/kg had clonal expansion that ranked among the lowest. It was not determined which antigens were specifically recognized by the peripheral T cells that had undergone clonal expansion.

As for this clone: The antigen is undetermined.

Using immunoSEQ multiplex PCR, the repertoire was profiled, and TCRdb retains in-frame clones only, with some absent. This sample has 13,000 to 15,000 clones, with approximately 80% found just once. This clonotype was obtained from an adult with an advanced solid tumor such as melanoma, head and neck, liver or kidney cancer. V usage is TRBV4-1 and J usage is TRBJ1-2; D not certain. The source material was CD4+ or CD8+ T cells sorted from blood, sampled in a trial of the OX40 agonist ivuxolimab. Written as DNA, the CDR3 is TGCGCCAGCAGCCAAGTTGGAGGGCTAGGTGGCTACACCTTC. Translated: CASSQVGGLGGYTF.